The TCR beta chain under discussion was sequenced for a study of blood T cell repertoires in COVID-19. Study summary: Acute and convalescent COVID-19 samples came from the United States, Italy and Spain. PBMCs, B-cell-depleted T cells, or T cells were the source of the cDNA or gDNA that made up the material.

The CDR3 runs 13 residues. Trimming removed 5 bases from V and 5 bases from J, with 10 bases in between. In the source study's methods: Using reference gene primer amplification, nucleated cell counts were estimated. Sequencing used immunoSEQ multiplex PCR; TCRdb keeps in-frame clones, though not all of them. Clone size and the V and J calls come from that table; the DNA yielded D and trimming. Among some 96,000 clones listed, roughly 84% were seen once. This clone was detected only a few times. The receptor's source is a human donor in a cohort sampled during active COVID-19. The chain couples TRBV12-3 or TRBV12-4 to TRBJ2-1, with D perhaps matching TRBD1 (5 bases). The material sequenced was peripheral blood. The DNA of the CDR3 is TGTGCCAGCAGTATGGGCAGGGACAATGAGCAGTTCTTC. It yields the protein CASSMGRDNEQFF.